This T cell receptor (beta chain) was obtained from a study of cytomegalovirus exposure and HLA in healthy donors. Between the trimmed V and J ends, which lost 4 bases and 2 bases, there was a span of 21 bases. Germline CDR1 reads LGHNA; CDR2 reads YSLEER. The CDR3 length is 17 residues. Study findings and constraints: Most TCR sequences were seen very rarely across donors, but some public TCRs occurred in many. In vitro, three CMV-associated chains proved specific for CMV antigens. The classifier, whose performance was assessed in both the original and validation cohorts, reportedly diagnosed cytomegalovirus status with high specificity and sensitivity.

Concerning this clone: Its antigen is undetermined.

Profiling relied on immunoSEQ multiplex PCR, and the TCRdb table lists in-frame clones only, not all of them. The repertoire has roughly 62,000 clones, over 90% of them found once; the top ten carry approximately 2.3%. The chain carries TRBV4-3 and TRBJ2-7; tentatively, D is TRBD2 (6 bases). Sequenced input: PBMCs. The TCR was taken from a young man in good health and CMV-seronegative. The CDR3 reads CASSPDAQLAPTYEQYF. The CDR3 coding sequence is TGCGCCAGCAGCCCCGATGCGCAGCTAGCGCCTACCTACGAGCAGTACTTC.